This TCR beta chain was observed in a study of shared clonotypes between healthy human individuals. Broader study findings: Having only a few donors restricted how much genetic and exposure-history diversity was captured. An expected dependence of interdonor clonotype sharing on sequencing depth was noted.

Each donor was a Caucasian adult residing in Nashville, Tennessee. About this clone: Its specificity is not known.

V was cut by 0 bases and J by 6 bases, with 9 bases left in between. The CDR3 is 13 residues long. Germline CDR1 SGHNT, CDR2 YYREEE (reference sequence). Genomic DNA from each subset was divided evenly over several immunoSEQ plates. The table came from immunoSEQ multiplex PCR; TCRdb's copy has only in-frame clones and leaves some out. The sample has roughly 2.5 million clones; approximately 94% are singletons. The receptor's source is a young man in good health. Sequencing used naive CD4+ T cells sorted from blood. The subset is: CD45RA+ positively selected. The chain carries TRBV5-4 and TRBJ1-2; D gene ambiguous. The CDR3 bases are TGTGCCAGCAGCTTGGATCCGCAGAATGGCTACACCTTC. It specifies CASSLDPQNGYTF.